This TCR beta chain appears in the sequencing data of a study of T cells in narcolepsy. Study information: Donors had narcolepsy type 1 or type 2, or were healthy controls. Study findings and constraints: Autoreactive clonotypes reportedly recurred in blood of same and different patients, not controls. HCRT-specific and TRIB2-specific autoreactive clonotypes appeared among same-patient CSF and blood CD4+ clonotypes. In some patient and control memory CD4+ samples, autoreactive clones were absent.

Trimming removed 1 base from V and 2 bases from J, with 9 bases in between. CDR1 KGHSH and CDR2 LQKENI come from the germline V gene. CDR3 length: 14 residues. Only in-frame clones appear in the TCRdb table, and some are missing; sequencing was by immunoSEQ multiplex PCR. The profile covers 25,000 to 30,000 clones, with approximately 83% appearing a single time and roughly 0.9% taken by the ten largest. Note on this clone: What it binds is not known.

The sequencing input was CD45RA- memory CD4+ T cells from PBMCs. The chain has TRBV18 and TRBJ2-7; D gene uncertain. The TCR was taken from a human donor with narcolepsy. The CDR3 spells CASSPRHQAYEQYF. CDR3 DNA sequence: TGTGCCAGCTCACCACGACACCAGGCCTACGAGCAGTACTTC.